This T cell receptor (beta chain) was documented in a study of T cell changes during pregnancy in multiple sclerosis. Libraries were prepared by immunoSEQ multiplex PCR; TCRdb keeps only in-frame clonotypes and omits some of them. The sample consists of 45,000 to 50,000 clones, almost 95% of them appearing once. This CDR3 comprises 14 residues. CDR1 is LNHDA and CDR2 is SQIVND in the germline V gene (reference sequence). Trimming removed 3 bases from V and 0 bases from J, with 8 bases in between. The sequence was collected from a female donor in good health, enrolled as a control in a pregnancy study. The chain uses TRBV19 and TRBJ1-2; no clear D gene. Here the sequenced sample was CD4+ T cells from peripheral blood mononuclear cells, taken in the second trimester of pregnancy. The chain's CDR3 is CASSIIQANYGYTF. The CDR3 nucleotides are TGTGCCAGTAGTATCATTCAGGCTAACTATGGCTACACCTTC.